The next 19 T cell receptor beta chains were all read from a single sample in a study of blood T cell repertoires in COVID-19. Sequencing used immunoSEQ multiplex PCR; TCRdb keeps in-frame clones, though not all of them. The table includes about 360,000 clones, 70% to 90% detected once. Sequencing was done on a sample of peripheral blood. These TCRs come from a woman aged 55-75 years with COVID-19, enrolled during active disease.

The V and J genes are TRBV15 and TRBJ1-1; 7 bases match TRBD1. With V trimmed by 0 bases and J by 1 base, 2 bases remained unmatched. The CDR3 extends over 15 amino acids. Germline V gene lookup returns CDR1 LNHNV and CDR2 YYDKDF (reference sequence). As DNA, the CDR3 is TGTGCCACCAGCAGAGATCAGGGGGGGAACACTGAAGCTTTCTTT. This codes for CATSRDQGGNTEAFF.

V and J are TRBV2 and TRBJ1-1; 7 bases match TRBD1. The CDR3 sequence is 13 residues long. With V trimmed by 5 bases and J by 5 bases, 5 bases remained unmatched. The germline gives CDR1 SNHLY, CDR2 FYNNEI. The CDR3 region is CASSPDRATEAFF. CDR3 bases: TGTGCCAGCAGTCCCGACAGGGCAACTGAAGCTTTCTTT.

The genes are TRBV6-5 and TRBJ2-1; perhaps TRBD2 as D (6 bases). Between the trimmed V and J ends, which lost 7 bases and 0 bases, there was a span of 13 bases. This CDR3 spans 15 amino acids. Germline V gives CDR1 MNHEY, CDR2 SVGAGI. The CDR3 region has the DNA TGTGCCAGCACTCGAGCGGGTAGCTCCTACAATGAGCAGTTCTTC. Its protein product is CASTRAGSSYNEQFF.

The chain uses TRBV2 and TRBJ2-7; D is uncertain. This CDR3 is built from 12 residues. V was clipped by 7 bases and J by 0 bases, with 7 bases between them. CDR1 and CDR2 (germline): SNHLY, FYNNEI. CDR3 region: CASKDTSYEQYF. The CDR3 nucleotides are TGTGCCAGCAAAGACACCTCCTACGAGCAGTACTTC.

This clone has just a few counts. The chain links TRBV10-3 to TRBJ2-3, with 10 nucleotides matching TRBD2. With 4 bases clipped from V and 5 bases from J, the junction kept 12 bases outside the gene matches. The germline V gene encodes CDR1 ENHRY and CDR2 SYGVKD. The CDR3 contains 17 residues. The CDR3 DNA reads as TGTGCCATCAGTGGGTCCACTAGCGGGGCGACTCAAGATACGCAGTATTTT. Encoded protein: CAISGSTSGATQDTQYF.

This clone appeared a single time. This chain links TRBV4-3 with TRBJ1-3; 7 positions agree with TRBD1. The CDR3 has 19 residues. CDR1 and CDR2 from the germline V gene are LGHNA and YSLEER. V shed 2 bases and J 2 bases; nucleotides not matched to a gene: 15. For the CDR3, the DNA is TGCGCCAGCAGCCAATCACGACAGGGACTGGATTGGGCTGGAAACACCATATATTTT. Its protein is CASSQSRQGLDWAGNTIYF.

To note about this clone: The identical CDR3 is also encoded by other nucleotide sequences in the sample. CDR3 nucleotide sequence: TGTGCCTGGAGTGTAGGGACAGGGTTAAGCAATCAGCCCCAGCATTTT. Its protein product is CAWSVGTGLSNQPQHF. The V call is TRBV30, the J call TRBJ1-5; 9 nucleotides align to TRBD1. The CDR3 extends over 16 amino acids. The ends lost 0 bases at V and 1 base at J; junction bases unmatched: 4. From germline, CDR1 is GTSNPN and CDR2 SVGIG (reference sequence).

This CDR3 reads CASGLGIAPDTQYF. In DNA, the CDR3 is TGTGCTAGTGGTTTGGGGATAGCCCCAGATACGCAGTATTTT. V usage is TRBV12-5 and J usage is TRBJ2-3, with D uncertain. Trimming left V 1 base short and J 4 bases short, with 9 bases between. Germline V gene sequence: CDR1 LGHNT, CDR2 FRNRAP. There are 14 residues in the CDR3. The variable domain in full, completed from reference TRBV12-5 and TRBJ2-3, reads DARVTQTPRHKVTEMGQEVTMRCQPILGHNTVFWYRQTMMQGLELLAYFRNRAPLDDSGMPKDRFSAEMPDATLATLKIQPSEPRDSAVYFCASGLGIAPDTQYFGPGTRLTVL.

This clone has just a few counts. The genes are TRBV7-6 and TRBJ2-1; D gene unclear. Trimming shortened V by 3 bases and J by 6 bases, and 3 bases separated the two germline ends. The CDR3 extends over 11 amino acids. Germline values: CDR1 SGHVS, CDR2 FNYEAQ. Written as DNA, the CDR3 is TGTGCCAGCAGCTTCAGCAATGAGCAGTTCTTC. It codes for CASSFSNEQFF.

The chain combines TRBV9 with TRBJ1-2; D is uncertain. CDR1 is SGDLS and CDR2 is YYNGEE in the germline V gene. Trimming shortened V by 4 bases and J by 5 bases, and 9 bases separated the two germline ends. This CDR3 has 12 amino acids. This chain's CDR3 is CASSSRGYGYTF. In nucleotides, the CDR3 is TGTGCCAGCAGCTCCAGAGGATATGGCTACACCTTC.

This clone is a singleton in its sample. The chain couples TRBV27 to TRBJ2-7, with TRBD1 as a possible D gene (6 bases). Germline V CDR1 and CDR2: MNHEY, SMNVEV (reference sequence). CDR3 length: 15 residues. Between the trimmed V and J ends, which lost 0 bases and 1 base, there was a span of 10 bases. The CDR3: CASSLSPGESYEQYF. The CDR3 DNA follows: TGTGCCAGCAGTTTATCCCCAGGGGAATCCTACGAGCAGTACTTC.

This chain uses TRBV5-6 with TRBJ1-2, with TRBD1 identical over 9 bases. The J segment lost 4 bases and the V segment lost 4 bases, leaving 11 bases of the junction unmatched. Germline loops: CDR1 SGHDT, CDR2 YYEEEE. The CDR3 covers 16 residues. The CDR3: CASSALSGQGFYGYTF. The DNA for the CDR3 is TGTGCCAGCAGCGCACTTTCAGGACAGGGGTTCTATGGCTACACCTTC.

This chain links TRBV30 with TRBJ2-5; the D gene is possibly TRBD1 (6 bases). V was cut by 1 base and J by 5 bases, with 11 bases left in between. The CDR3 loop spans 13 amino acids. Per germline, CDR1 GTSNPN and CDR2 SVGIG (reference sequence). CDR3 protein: CAWSAQGRETQYF. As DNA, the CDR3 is TGTGCCTGGAGTGCGCAGGGGCGTGAGACCCAGTACTTC.

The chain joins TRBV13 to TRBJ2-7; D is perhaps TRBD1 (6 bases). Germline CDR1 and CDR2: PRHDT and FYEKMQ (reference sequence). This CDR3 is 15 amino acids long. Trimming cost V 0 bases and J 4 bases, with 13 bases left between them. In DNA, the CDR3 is TGTGCCAGCAGCTTAGGCCAGGGGAACGCGTACGAGCAGTACTTC. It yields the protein CASSLGQGNAYEQYF.

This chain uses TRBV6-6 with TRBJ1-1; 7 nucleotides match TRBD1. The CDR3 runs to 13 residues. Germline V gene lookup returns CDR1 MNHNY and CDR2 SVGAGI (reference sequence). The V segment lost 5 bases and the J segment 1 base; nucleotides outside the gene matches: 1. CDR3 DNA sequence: TGTGCCAGCAGTGGACAGGAGAACACTGAAGCTTTCTTT. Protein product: CASSGQENTEAFF.

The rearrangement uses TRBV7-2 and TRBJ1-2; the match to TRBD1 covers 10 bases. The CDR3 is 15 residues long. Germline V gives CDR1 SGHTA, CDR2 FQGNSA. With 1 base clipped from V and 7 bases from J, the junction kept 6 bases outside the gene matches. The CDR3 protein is CASSLVGTGEVGYTF. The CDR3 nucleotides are TGTGCCAGCAGCTTAGTGGGGACAGGGGAGGTTGGCTACACCTTC. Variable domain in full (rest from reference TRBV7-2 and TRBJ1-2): GAGVSQSPSNKVTEKGKDVELRCDPISGHTALYWYRQSLGQGLEFLIYFQGNSAPDKSGLPSDRFSAERTGGSVSTLTIQRTQQEDSAVYLCASSLVGTGEVGYTFGSGTRLTVV.

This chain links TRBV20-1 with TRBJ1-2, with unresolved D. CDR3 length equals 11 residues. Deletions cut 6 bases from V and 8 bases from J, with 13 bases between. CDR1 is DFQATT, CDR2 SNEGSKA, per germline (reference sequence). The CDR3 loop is CSATWLRGYTF. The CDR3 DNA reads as TGCAGTGCCACATGGTTGAGGGGCTACACCTTC.

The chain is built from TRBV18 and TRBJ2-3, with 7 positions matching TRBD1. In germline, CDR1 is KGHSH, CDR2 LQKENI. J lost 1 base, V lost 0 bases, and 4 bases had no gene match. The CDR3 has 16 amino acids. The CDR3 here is CASSPPTGVGTDTQYF. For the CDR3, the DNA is TGTGCCAGCTCACCACCTACAGGGGTCGGCACAGATACGCAGTATTTT.

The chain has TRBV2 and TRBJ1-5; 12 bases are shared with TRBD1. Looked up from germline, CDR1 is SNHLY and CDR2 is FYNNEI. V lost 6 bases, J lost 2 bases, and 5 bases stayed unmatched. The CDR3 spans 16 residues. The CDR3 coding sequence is TGTGCCAGCAGGCCGGGACAGGGGGCTGGCAATCAGCCCCAGCATTTT. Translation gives CASRPGQGAGNQPQHF.